This T cell receptor (beta chain) was found in a study of cytomegalovirus exposure and HLA in healthy donors. General observations from the study: Researchers left out some V segments, among them TRBV6-2 and TRBV6-3, as indistinguishable. Despite most TCR sequences being rare, some public TCRs occurred in many donors. The listing of 150 to 200 TCR beta chains classed them as cytomegalovirus-associated.

PCR amplification relied on 60 Vbeta primers (plus 13 Jbeta primers). Sequencing was performed with immunoSEQ multiplex PCR; in TCRdb, only in-frame clones are kept and a portion is missing. The sample holds about 130,000 clones, 65% to 75% seen once. Of note for this clone: What it binds is not known.

Germline V lookup: CDR1 MNHNS, CDR2 SASEGT. The CDR3 length is 14 residues. The germline V and J ends were trimmed by 5 bases and 2 bases, with 10 bases remaining between them. Sequencing input: PBMCs. The V call is TRBV6-1, the J call TRBJ1-3; a weak D match, TRBD1 (6 bases). The sequence derives from a man aged 35 to 55 in good health and CMV-seropositive. DNA of the CDR3: TGTGCCAGCAGTTGGACAGACGCTGGAAACACCATATATTTT. It translates to CASSWTDAGNTIYF.